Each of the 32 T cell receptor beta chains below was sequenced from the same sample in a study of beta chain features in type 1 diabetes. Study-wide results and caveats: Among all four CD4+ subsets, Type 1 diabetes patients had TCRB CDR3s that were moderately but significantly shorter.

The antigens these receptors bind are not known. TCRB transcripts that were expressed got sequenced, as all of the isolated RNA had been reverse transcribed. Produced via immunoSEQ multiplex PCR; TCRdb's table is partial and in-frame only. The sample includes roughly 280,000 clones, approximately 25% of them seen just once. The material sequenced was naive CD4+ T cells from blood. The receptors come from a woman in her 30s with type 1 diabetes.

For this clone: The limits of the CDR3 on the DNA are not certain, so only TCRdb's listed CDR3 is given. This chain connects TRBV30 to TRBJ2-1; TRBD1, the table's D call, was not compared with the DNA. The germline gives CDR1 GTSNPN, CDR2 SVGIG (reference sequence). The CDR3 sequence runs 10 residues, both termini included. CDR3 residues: CAWGTGTKFF.

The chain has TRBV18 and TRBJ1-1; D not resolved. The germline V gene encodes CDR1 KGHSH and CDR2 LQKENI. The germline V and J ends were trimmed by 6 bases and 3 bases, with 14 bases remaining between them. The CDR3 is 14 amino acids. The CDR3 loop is CASSANGRDTEAFF. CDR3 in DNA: TGTGCCAGCTCGGCCAATGGCCGGGACACTGAAGCTTTCTTT.

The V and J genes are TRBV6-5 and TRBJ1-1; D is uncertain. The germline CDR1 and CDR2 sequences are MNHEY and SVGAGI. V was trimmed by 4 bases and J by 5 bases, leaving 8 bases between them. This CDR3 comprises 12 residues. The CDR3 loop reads CASSSLTTEAFF. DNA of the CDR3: TGTGCCAGCAGTTCCTTAACTACTGAAGCTTTCTTT.

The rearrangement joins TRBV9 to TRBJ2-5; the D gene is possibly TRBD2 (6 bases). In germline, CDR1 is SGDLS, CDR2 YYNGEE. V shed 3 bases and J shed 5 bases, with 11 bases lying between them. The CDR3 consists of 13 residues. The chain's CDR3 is CASSGDSKETQYF. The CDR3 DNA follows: TGTGCCAGCAGCGGGGACTCTAAGGAGACCCAGTACTTC.

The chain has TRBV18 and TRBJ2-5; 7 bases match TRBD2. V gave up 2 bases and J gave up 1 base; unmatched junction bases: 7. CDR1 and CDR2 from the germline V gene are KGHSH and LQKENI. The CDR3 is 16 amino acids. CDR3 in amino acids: CASSPGFGLGQETQYF. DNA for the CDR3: TGTGCCAGCTCACCAGGGTTCGGACTAGGCCAAGAGACCCAGTACTTC.

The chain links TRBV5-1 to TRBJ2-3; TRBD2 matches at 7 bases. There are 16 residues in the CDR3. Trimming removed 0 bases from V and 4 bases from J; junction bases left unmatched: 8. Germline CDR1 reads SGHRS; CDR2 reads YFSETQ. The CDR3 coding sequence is TGCGCCAGCAGCTTGGGTACGGCGGCGGGGGCAGATACGCAGTATTTT. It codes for CASSLGTAAGADTQYF.

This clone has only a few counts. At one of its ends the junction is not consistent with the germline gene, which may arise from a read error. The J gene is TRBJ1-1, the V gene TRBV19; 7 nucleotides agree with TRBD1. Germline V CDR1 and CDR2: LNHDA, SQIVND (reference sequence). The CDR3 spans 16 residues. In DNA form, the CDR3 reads TGTGCCAGTAGTATCTCAGGGTCCACCGGGACAGCGATGTGGGACTTT. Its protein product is CASSISGSTGTAMWDF.

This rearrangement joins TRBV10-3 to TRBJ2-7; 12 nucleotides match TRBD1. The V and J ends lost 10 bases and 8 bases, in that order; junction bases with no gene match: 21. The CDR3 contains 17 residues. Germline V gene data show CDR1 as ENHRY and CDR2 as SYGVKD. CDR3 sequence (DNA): TGTGCCAGCTGTCCGGGACAGGGGGCTTTGGGTGAGCTAAAGCAGTACTTC. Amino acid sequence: CASCPGQGALGELKQYF.

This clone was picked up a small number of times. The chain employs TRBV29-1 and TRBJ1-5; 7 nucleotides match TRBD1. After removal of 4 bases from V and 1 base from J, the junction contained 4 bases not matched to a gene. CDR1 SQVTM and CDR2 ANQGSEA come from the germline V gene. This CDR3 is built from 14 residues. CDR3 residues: CSVGDSASNQPQHF. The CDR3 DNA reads TGCAGCGTTGGGGACAGCGCGAGCAATCAGCCCCAGCATTTT.

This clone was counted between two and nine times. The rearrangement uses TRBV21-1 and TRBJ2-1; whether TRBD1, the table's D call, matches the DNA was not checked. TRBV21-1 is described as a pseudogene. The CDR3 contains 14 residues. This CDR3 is CASSKEGLGNEQFF. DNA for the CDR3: TGTGCCAGCAGCAAAGAGGGGCTGGGCAATGAGCAGTTCTTC.

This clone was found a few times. The DNA of the CDR3 is TGCGCCAGCAGTCGTGAAGGGGGGATAGCGGGGCCCCTAGCCAAAAACATTCAGTACTTC. Translation gives CASSREGGIAGPLAKNIQYF. The V and J genes are TRBV4-1 and TRBJ2-4; 8 bases are a match to TRBD2. The CDR3 is made up of 20 amino acids. The V gene end was trimmed by 6 bases and the J gene end by 0 bases; junction bases not matched to a gene: 19. The V gene's germline CDR1 is MGHRA and CDR2 YSYEKL.

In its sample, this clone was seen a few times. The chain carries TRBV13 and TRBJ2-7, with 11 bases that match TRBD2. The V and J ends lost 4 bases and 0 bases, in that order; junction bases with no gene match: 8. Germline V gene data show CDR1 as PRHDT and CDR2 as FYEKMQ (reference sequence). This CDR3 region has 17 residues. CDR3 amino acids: CASSWLAGGPSSYEQYF. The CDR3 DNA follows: TGTGCCAGCAGCTGGCTAGCGGGAGGCCCAAGCTCCTACGAGCAGTACTTC.

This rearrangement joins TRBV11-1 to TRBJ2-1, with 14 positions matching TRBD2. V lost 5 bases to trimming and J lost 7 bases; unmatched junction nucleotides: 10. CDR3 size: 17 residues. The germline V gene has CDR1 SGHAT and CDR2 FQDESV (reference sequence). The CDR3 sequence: CASSPHSGTSGGNEQFF. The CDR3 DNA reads TGTGCCAGCAGCCCCCATTCCGGGACTAGCGGGGGTAATGAGCAGTTCTTC.

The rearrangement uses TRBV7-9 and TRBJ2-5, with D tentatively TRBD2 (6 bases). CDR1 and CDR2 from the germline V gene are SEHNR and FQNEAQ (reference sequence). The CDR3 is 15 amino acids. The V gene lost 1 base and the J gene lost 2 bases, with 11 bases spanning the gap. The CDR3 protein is CASSLGLALQETQYF. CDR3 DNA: TGTGCCAGCAGCTTAGGGCTAGCGCTGCAAGAGACCCAGTACTTC.

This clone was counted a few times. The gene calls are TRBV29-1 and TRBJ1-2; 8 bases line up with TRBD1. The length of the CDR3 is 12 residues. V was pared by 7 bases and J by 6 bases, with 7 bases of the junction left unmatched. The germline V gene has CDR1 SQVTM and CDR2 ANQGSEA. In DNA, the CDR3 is TGCAGCGCTCGGACAGGGAAACATGGCTACACCTTC. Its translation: CSARTGKHGYTF.

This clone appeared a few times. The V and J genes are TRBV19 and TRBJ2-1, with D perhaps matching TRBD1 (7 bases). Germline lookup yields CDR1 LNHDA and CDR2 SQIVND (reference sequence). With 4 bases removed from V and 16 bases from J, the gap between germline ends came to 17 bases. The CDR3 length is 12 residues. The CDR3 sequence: CASSSRQGGGFF. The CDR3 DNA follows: TGTGCCAGTAGTAGCCGACAGGGAGGAGGATTCTTC.

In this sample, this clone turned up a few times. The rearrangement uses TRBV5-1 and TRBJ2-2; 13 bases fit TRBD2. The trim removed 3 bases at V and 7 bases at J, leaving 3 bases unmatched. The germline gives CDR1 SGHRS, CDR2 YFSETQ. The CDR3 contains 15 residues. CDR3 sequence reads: CASSYRTSGSGELFF. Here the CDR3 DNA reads TGCGCCAGCAGCTACCGGACTAGCGGGAGCGGGGAGCTGTTTTTT.

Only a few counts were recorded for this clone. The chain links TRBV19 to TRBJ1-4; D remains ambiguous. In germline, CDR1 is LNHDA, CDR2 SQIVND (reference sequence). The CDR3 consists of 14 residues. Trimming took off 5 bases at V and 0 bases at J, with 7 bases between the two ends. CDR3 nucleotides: TGTGCCAGTAGTTCAGGAACAACTAATGAAAAACTGTTTTTT. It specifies CASSSGTTNEKLFF.

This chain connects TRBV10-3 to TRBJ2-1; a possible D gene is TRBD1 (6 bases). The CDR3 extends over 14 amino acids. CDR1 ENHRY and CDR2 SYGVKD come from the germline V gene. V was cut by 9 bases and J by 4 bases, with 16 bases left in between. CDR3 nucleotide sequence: TGTGCCATTCAAGGAGACAGGAGTTACAATGAGCAGTTCTTC. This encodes CAIQGDRSYNEQFF.

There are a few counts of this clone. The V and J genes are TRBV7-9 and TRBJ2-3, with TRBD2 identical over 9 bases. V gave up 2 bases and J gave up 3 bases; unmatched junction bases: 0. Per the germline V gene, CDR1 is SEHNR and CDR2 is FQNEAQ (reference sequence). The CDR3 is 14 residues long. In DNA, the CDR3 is TGTGCCAGCAGCTTAACTAGCGGGACAGATACGCAGTATTTT. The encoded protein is CASSLTSGTDTQYF.

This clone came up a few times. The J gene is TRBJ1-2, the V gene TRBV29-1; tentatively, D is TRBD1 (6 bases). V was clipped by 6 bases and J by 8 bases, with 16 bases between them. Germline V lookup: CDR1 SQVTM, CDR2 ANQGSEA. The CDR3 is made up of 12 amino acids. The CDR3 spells CSVYRVIEGYTF. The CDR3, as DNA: TGCAGCGTCTACAGGGTCATTGAGGGCTACACCTTC.

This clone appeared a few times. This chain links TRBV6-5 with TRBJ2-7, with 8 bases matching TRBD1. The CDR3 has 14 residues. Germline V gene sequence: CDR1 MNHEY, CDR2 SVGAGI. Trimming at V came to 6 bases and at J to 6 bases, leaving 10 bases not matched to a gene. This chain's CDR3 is CASSWTGRPAEQYF. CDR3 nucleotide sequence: TGTGCCAGCAGCTGGACAGGGCGCCCCGCCGAGCAGTACTTC.

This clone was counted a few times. CDR3 residues: CASSPLESGELFF. The DNA for the CDR3 is TGTGCCAGCTCACCGTTGGAGTCCGGGGAGCTGTTTTTT. J is TRBJ2-2 and V is TRBV18; D remains ambiguous. Per the germline V gene, CDR1 is KGHSH and CDR2 is LQKENI. This CDR3 contains 13 residues. V lost 3 bases to trimming and J lost 6 bases, with 8 bases between them.

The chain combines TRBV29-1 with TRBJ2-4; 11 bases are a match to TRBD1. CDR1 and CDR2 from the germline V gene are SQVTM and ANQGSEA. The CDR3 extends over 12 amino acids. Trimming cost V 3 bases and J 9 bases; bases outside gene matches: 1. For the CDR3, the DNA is TGCAGCGTTGACGGACAGGGGGCCATTCAGTACTTC. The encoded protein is CSVDGQGAIQYF.

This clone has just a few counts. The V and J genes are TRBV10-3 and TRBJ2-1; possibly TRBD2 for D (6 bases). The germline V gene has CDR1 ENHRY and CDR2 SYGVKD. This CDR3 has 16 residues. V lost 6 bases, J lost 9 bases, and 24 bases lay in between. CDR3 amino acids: CAISNPGTRNPGEQFF. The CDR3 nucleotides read TGTGCCATCAGCAATCCCGGGACTCGAAATCCGGGTGAGCAGTTCTTC.

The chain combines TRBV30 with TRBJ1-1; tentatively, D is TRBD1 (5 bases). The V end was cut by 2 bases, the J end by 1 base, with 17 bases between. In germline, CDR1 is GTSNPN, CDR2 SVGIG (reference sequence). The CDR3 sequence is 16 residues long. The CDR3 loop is CAWSKGWGGRNTEAFF. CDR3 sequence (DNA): TGTGCCTGGAGTAAGGGCTGGGGCGGGAGGAACACTGAAGCTTTCTTT.

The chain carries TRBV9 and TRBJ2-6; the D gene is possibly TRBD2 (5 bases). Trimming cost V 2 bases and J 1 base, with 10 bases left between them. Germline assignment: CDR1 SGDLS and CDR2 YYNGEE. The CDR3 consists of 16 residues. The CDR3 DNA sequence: TGTGCCAGCAGCGTTTCCGGGAAGTCTGGGGCCAACGTCCTGACTTTC. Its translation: CASSVSGKSGANVLTF.

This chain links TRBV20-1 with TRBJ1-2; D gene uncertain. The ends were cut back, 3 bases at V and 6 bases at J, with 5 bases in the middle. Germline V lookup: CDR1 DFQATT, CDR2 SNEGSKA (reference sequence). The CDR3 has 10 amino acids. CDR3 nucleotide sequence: TGCAGTGCTAGGCAGAATGGCTACACCTTC. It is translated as CSARQNGYTF.

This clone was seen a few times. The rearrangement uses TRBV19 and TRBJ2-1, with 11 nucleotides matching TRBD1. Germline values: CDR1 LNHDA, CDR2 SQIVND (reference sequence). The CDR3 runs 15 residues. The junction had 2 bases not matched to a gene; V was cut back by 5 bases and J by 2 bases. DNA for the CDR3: TGTGCCAGTAGTGCGGGACAGGGGGCCTACAATGAGCAGTTCTTC. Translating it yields CASSAGQGAYNEQFF. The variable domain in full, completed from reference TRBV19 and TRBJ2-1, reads DGGITQSPKYLFRKEGQNVTLSCEQNLNHDAMYWYRQDPGQGLRLIYYSQIVNDFQKGDIAEGYSVSREKKESFPLTVTSAQKNPTAFYLCASSAGQGAYNEQFFGPGTRLTVL.

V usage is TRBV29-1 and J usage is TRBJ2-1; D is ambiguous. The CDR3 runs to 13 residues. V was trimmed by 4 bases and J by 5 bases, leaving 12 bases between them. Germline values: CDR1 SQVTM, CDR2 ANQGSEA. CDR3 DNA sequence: TGCAGCGTTGGGCTTAACCTCGACAATGAGCAGTTCTTC. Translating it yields CSVGLNLDNEQFF.

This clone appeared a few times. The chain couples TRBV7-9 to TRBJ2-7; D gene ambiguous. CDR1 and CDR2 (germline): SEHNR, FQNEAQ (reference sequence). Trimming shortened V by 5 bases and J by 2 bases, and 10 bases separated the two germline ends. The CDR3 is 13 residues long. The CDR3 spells CASSVGPTYEQYF. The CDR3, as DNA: TGTGCCAGCAGCGTGGGCCCCACCTACGAGCAGTACTTC.

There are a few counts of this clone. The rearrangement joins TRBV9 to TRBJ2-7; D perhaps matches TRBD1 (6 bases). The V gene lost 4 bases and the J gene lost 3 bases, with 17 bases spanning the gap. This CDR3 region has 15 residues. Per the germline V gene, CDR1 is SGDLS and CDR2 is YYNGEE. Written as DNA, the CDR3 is TGTGCCAGCAGCCCCAGGGACATTGCTGTCTACGAGCAGTACTTC. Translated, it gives CASSPRDIAVYEQYF.